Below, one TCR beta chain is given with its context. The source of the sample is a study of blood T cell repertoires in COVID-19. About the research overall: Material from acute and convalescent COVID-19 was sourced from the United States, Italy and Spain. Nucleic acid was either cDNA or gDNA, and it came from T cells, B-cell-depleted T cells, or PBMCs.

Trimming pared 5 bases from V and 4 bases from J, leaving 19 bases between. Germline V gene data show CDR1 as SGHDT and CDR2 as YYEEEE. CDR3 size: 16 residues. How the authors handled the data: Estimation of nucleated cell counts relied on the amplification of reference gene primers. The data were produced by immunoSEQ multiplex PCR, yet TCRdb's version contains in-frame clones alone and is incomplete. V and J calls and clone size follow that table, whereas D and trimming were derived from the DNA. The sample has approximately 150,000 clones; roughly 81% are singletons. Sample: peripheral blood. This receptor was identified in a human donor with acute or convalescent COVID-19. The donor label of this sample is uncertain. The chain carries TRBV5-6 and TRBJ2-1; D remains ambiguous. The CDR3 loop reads CASSSTRRTHYNEQFF. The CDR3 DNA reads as TGTGCCAGCAGTTCAACGCGGAGAACGCATTACAATGAGCAGTTCTTC.